This is a list of T cell receptor beta chains from one sample in a study of cytomegalovirus exposure and HLA in healthy donors. Sequencing was performed with immunoSEQ multiplex PCR; in TCRdb, only in-frame clones are kept and a portion is missing. The sample lists about 57,000 clones, just under 75% occurring once. The sequenced sample consisted of PBMCs. These receptors came from a man younger than 40 in good health and CMV-seropositive. Both conserved end residues are part of each CDR3. A D gene is named only where the DNA matches it firmly. A row's size may be missing; if present it is once, few, many or a size class.

clone size,V gene,D gene,CDR3 length,J gene,CDR3 protein,CDR3 DNA
-,TRBV5-8,-,15,TRBJ1-1,CASSLGTGMNTEAFF,TGTGCCAGCAGCTTGGGTACGGGGATGAACACTGAAGCTTTCTTT
-,TRBV28,TRBD2,16,TRBJ2-3,CASRVLAGGPPDTQYF,TGTGCCAGCAGAGTTCTAGCGGGGGGGCCTCCAGATACGCAGTATTTT
-,TRBV7-2,-,15,TRBJ1-5,CASSLGHSSNQPQHF,TGTGCCAGCAGCTTGGGCCATTCTAGCAATCAGCCCCAGCATTTT
-,TRBV6-5,-,14,TRBJ2-2,CASTRSGSSGELFF,TGTGCCAGCACCCGGAGTGGGTCCTCCGGGGAGCTGTTTTTT
-,TRBV4-1,TRBD2,15,TRBJ2-4,CASSFQRRGENIQYF,TGCGCCAGCAGCTTCCAGAGACGGGGGGAGAACATTCAGTACTTC
-,TRBV7-8,-,15,TRBJ2-2,CASSLMAVNTGELFF,TGTGCCAGCAGCTTAATGGCGGTGAACACCGGGGAGCTGTTTTTT
few,TRBV6-5,-,13,TRBJ2-1,CASSYRTGNEQFF,TGTGCCAGCAGTTACCGAACAGGGAATGAGCAGTTCTTC
-,TRBV7-9,-,17,TRBJ1-6,CASSLGGRGRYNSPLHF,TGTGCCAGCAGCTTAGGAGGGAGGGGTCGCTATAATTCACCCCTCCACTTT
-,TRBV29-1,-,13,TRBJ2-5,CSVSSGAQETQYF,TGCAGCGTATCCTCAGGGGCTCAAGAGACCCAGTACTTC
-,TRBV19,-,18,TRBJ2-6,CASSISRSRVSGANVLTF,TGTGCCAGTAGTATCTCTAGGAGTCGAGTTTCTGGGGCCAACGTCCTGACTTTC
-,TRBV5-6,TRBD1,13,TRBJ1-2,CASSAGTEPGYTF,TGTGCCAGCAGCGCCGGGACAGAGCCAGGCTACACCTTC
-,TRBV18,TRBD1,15,TRBJ1-4,CASFSDRATNEKLFF,TGTGCCAGCTTCTCCGACAGGGCAACTAATGAAAAACTGTTTTTT
-,TRBV6-5,-,15,TRBJ1-5,CASRNSQGQNQPQHF,TGTGCCAGCAGAAACTCGCAGGGCCAGAATCAGCCCCAGCATTTT
once,TRBV14,-,15,TRBJ2-7,CASSPSALSSYEQYF,TGTGCCAGCAGCCCAAGCGCCCTTAGCTCCTACGAGCAGTACTTC
-,TRBV29-1,TRBD2,13,TRBJ2-3,CSVAGLATDTQYF,TGCAGCGTCGCGGGACTAGCAACAGATACGCAGTATTTT
-,TRBV18,-,13,TRBJ1-6,CASSPSQDSPLHF,TGTGCCAGCTCACCGTCACAAGATTCACCCCTCCACTTT
-,TRBV2,TRBD1,15,TRBJ1-1,CASSRDRSMNTEAFF,TGTGCCAGCAGTAGGGACAGATCAATGAACACTGAAGCTTTCTTT
-,TRBV5-1,TRBD1,14,TRBJ2-7,CASSSRQGQREQYF,TGCGCCAGCAGCTCCCGACAGGGGCAGCGGGAGCAGTACTTC
-,TRBV7-2,TRBD1,15,TRBJ1-5,CASSFSDREYQPQHF,TGTGCCAGCAGCTTCAGCGACAGGGAGTATCAGCCCCAGCATTTT
-,TRBV29-1,TRBD1,19,TRBJ1-3,CSVGRGQGAPGGSGNTIYF,TGCAGCGTTGGAAGAGGACAGGGGGCGCCGGGAGGGTCCGGAAACACCATATATTTT
-,TRBV7-3,-,13,TRBJ1-1,CASSSSADTEAFF,TGTGCCAGCAGCTCTTCAGCGGACACTGAAGCTTTCTTT
-,TRBV19,TRBD1,15,TRBJ1-1,CASNGQGRFVTEAFF,TGTGCCAGCAACGGACAGGGAAGGTTTGTAACTGAAGCTTTCTTT
-,TRBV12-2,-,19,TRBJ1-5,CASRLPGDRGPYSNQPQHF,TGTGCAAGTCGGCTTCCGGGGGACAGGGGACCTTATAGCAATCAGCCCCAGCATTTT
-,TRBV6-6,TRBD1,15,TRBJ2-2,CASRAGTGGSGELFF,TGTGCCAGCAGGGCCGGGACAGGGGGCTCCGGGGAGCTGTTTTTT
-,TRBV28,TRBD2,17,TRBJ2-1,CASSSRLAGVKVSEQFF,TGTGCCAGCAGTTCCCGACTAGCGGGGGTGAAGGTCTCTGAGCAGTTCTTC
few,TRBV6-5,-,14,TRBJ2-7,CASSPSRGHYEQYF,TGTGCCAGCAGTCCCTCCAGGGGACACTACGAGCAGTACTTC
-,TRBV14,TRBD1,16,TRBJ2-7,CASSQGRTGIRYEQYF,TGTGCCAGCAGCCAAGGACGGACAGGGATCCGCTACGAGCAGTACTTC
-,TRBV5-4,TRBD1,13,TRBJ1-2,CASSPGGAGGYTF,TGTGCCAGCAGCCCAGGGGGCGCTGGGGGCTACACCTTC
-,TRBV5-6,-,18,TRBJ2-7,CASSLAYYDGTPTYEQYF,TGTGCCAGCAGCTTGGCATATTATGACGGGACACCGACCTACGAGCAGTACTTC
-,TRBV5-4,TRBD2,15,TRBJ2-5,CASSLAAGGLETQYF,TGTGCCAGCAGCTTGGCGGCGGGGGGGTTGGAGACCCAGTACTTC
-,TRBV7-2,-,15,TRBJ2-4,CASSRGRVPKNIQYF,TGTGCCAGCAGCCGCGGCAGGGTGCCCAAAAACATTCAGTACTTC
once,TRBV6-5,-,14,TRBJ2-3,CASSYGDYTDTQYF,TGTGCCAGCAGTTACGGAGACTACACGGATACGCAGTATTTT
-,TRBV7-2,TRBD1,16,TRBJ1-1,CASSFGTGAMNTEAFF,TGTGCCAGCAGCTTCGGGACAGGGGCAATGAACACTGAAGCTTTCTTT
-,TRBV28,-,14,TRBJ1-1,CASTRPGVGTEAFF,TGTGCCAGCACCCGACCGGGGGTGGGCACTGAAGCTTTCTTT
-,TRBV28,-,13,TRBJ1-2,CASSSQADYGYTF,TGTGCCAGCAGTTCACAGGCGGATTATGGCTACACCTTC
-,TRBV27,-,14,TRBJ1-5,CASSRGRSNQPQHF,TGTGCCAGCAGCCGGGGGAGGAGTAATCAGCCCCAGCATTTT
-,TRBV6-5,TRBD1,16,TRBJ2-5,CASSLRTGPIQETQYF,TGTGCCAGCAGTTTAAGGACAGGGCCTATCCAAGAGACCCAGTACTTC
-,TRBV7-3,TRBD1,15,TRBJ1-6,CASSLLGQGYSPLHF,TGTGCCAGCAGCTTACTAGGACAGGGATATTCACCCCTCCACTTT
-,TRBV5-1,TRBD1,12,TRBJ1-1,CASSPGQGEAFF,TGCGCCAGCAGCCCCGGACAGGGTGAAGCTTTCTTT
-,TRBV10-3,-,13,TRBJ1-5,CAISESQEEPQHF,TGTGCCATCAGTGAGTCGCAGGAGGAGCCCCAGCATTTT
-,TRBV4-3,TRBD1,17,TRBJ1-6,CASSHTLTGMTDSPLHF,TGCGCCAGCAGCCACACCCTGACAGGGATGACGGATTCACCCCTCCACTTT
-,TRBV20-1,-,9,TRBJ2-5,CSASGTQYF,TGCAGTGCTAGCGGGACCCAGTACTTC
-,TRBV2,-,13,TRBJ1-2,CASTTNQGSGYTF,TGTGCCAGCACCACCAATCAGGGCAGCGGCTACACCTTC
-,TRBV5-4,-,13,TRBJ2-7,CASSLARTYEQYF,TGTGCCAGCAGCTTGGCGCGGACCTACGAGCAGTACTTC
-,TRBV2,TRBD1,13,TRBJ1-2,CASSVQGAGGYTF,TGTGCCAGCAGTGTCCAGGGGGCAGGTGGCTACACCTTC
-,TRBV5-1,-,15,TRBJ1-1,CASSWIGQENTEAFF,TGCGCCAGCAGCTGGATAGGACAAGAAAACACTGAAGCTTTCTTT
-,TRBV23-1,TRBD2,15,TRBJ2-3,CASSHRWTSSDTQYF,TGCGCCAGCAGTCATCGCTGGACTAGTAGTGATACGCAGTATTTT
-,TRBV7-9,TRBD1,14,TRBJ2-7,CASSPRDRRDEQYF,TGTGCCAGCAGCCCCAGGGACAGGAGAGACGAGCAGTACTTC
once,TRBV29-1,TRBD2,17,TRBJ2-7,CSVEGIREGSSFYEQYF,TGCAGCGTTGAAGGGATACGGGAGGGGTCCAGCTTTTACGAGCAGTACTTC
-,TRBV10-3,TRBD1,13,TRBJ2-7,CANQQGAAYEQYF,TGTGCCAATCAACAGGGGGCAGCCTACGAGCAGTACTTC
-,TRBV30,-,13,TRBJ2-3,CAWASTGLDTQYF,TGTGCCTGGGCCTCTACAGGGCTAGATACGCAGTATTTT
-,TRBV9,-,15,TRBJ2-7,CASSIGPGRAYEQYF,TGTGCCAGCAGCATCGGACCCGGGCGGGCCTACGAGCAGTACTTC
-,TRBV5-4,-,15,TRBJ2-7,CASSLHGTGLYEQYF,TGTGCCAGCAGCTTGCATGGGACGGGACTCTACGAGCAGTACTTC
-,TRBV18,TRBD1,15,TRBJ1-1,CASSQSGTGASEAFF,TGTGCCAGCTCACAATCAGGTACAGGGGCCTCTGAAGCTTTCTTT
-,TRBV28,TRBD1,14,TRBJ1-3,CATGTVNSGNTIYF,TGTGCCACCGGGACAGTTAACTCTGGAAACACCATATATTTT